These 21 T cell receptor beta chains were all obtained from the same sample, sequenced in a study of neoadjuvant anti-PD-1 for oral cavity cancer. Assay: immunoSEQ multiplex PCR; the TCRdb copy retains only in-frame clones and omits some. The data show 75,000 or so clones, approximately 80% seen once. The starting material was PBMCs, obtained before nivolumab (anti-PD-1) treatment. The receptors derive from a person between 35 and 79 years old with oral cavity squamous cell carcinoma.

This chain connects TRBV28 to TRBJ2-2; D call uncertain. The CDR3 loop spans 12 amino acids. Germline CDR1 and CDR2: MDHEN and SYDVKM. Trimming shortened V by 11 bases and J by 1 base, and 8 bases separated the two germline ends. CDR3 bases: TGTGCCGTGCCGCTGAACACCGGGGAGCTGTTTTTT. Its protein is CAVPLNTGELFF. The variable domain in full, completed from reference TRBV28 and TRBJ2-2, reads DVKVTQSSRYLVKRTGEKVFLECVQDMDHENMFWYRQDPGLGLRLIYFSYDVKMKEKGDIPEGYSVSREKKERFSLILESASTNQTSMYLCAVPLNTGELFFGEGSRLTVL.

This clone has only one observation. The chain combines TRBV5-1 with TRBJ2-1, with TRBD1 as a possible D gene (5 bases). CDR1 is SGHRS, CDR2 YFSETQ, per germline. CDR3 length: 15 amino acids. Trimming took 4 bases from V and 0 from J, leaving 11 bases between them. The CDR3 loop is CASSPGPSSYNEQFF. Here the CDR3 DNA reads TGCGCCAGCAGCCCAGGGCCGAGCTCCTACAATGAGCAGTTCTTC. Combining the CDR3 with reference TRBV5-1 and TRBJ2-1 gives the whole variable domain KAGVTQTPRYLIKTRGQQVTLSCSPISGHRSVSWYQQTPGQGLQFLFEYFSETQRNKGNFPGRFSGRQFSNSRSEMNVSTLELGDSALYLCASSPGPSSYNEQFFGPGTRLTVL.

This chain links TRBV6-5 with TRBJ1-1; D gene ambiguous. The ends were cut back, 2 bases at V and 5 bases at J, with 12 bases in the middle. The germline V gene encodes CDR1 MNHEY and CDR2 SVGAGI. The CDR3 sequence is 14 residues long. This CDR3 reads CASSYRRRSTEAFF. The DNA of the CDR3 is TGTGCCAGCAGTTACCGGCGCAGAAGTACTGAAGCTTTCTTT.

The chain recombines TRBV9 with TRBJ2-5; D remains unclear. The germline V gene encodes CDR1 SGDLS and CDR2 YYNGEE. V lost 4 bases and J 0 bases, leaving 10 bases between the germline ends. CDR3 length: 14 amino acids. Here the CDR3 DNA reads TGTGCCAGCAGCTCTACCTATAACCAAGAGACCCAGTACTTC. It yields the protein CASSSTYNQETQYF.

This clone was seen only a few times. This rearrangement joins TRBV6-5 to TRBJ2-7; 7 nucleotides match TRBD2. The V gene's germline CDR1 is MNHEY and CDR2 SVGAGI. This CDR3 has 15 residues. With 2 bases clipped from V and 4 bases from J, the junction kept 8 bases outside the gene matches. The CDR3 loop is CASSYRAGEGYEQYF. The CDR3 DNA follows: TGTGCCAGCAGTTACAGGGCGGGAGAGGGGTACGAGCAGTACTTC.

This sequence joins TRBV10-3 and TRBJ2-7, with TRBD2 identical over 9 bases. Germline-derived CDR1 and CDR2 are ENHRY and SYGVKD. Trimming at V came to 3 bases and at J to 0 bases, leaving 3 bases not matched to a gene. The CDR3 has 15 amino acids. The CDR3 DNA is TGTGCCATCAGTGATGGTAGCGGGAGCTCCTACGAGCAGTACTTC. Protein product: CAISDGSGSSYEQYF.

The chain links TRBV27 to TRBJ1-4; 9 nucleotides line up with TRBD1. The CDR3 sequence is 16 residues long. CDR1 is MNHEY and CDR2 is SMNVEV in the germline V gene (reference sequence). V was clipped by 4 bases and J by 5 bases; unmatched bases: 8. The chain's CDR3 is CASSSPGTGLNEKLFF. The CDR3 nucleotides read TGTGCCAGCAGTTCCCCCGGGACAGGGCTCAATGAAAAACTGTTTTTT. Full variable domain (rest looked up from reference TRBV27 and TRBJ1-4): EAQVTQNPRYLITVTGKKLTVTCSQNMNHEYMSWYRQDPGLGLRQIYYSMNVEVTDKGDVPEGYKVSRKEKRNFPLILESPSPNQTSLYFCASSSPGTGLNEKLFFGSGTQLSVL.

The J gene is TRBJ1-5, the V gene TRBV7-9, with D possibly TRBD1 on 5 matching bases. Germline CDR1 is SEHNR and CDR2 is FQNEAQ (reference sequence). The CDR3 contains 15 residues. The V gene lost 5 bases and the J gene lost 1 base, with 12 bases spanning the gap. The CDR3 DNA is TGTGCCAGCAGCCAGGGTGGCTCCAGCAATCAGCCCCAGCATTTT. This gives the protein CASSQGGSSNQPQHF.

The chain links TRBV2 to TRBJ1-1; D remains ambiguous. Germline V gene lookup returns CDR1 SNHLY and CDR2 FYNNEI. V dropped 6 bases and J dropped 6 bases, with 23 bases sitting between them. The CDR3 has 16 amino acids. For the CDR3, the DNA is TGTGCCAGCAGCCGAAATTCCCCACAGATCCAGGCTGAAGCTTTCTTT. Amino acids: CASSRNSPQIQAEAFF.

The genes are TRBV5-1 and TRBJ2-3; perhaps TRBD2 as D (5 bases). The CDR3 contains 14 residues. V dropped 6 bases and J dropped 0 bases, with 11 bases sitting between them. Looked up from germline, CDR1 is SGHRS and CDR2 is YFSETQ. CDR3 sequence (DNA): TGCGCCAGCATGGTTGGCGGGAGCACAGATACGCAGTATTTT. Its protein is CASMVGGSTDTQYF.

The chain links TRBV27 to TRBJ1-5; D call uncertain. This CDR3 has 10 residues. In germline, CDR1 is MNHEY, CDR2 SMNVEV (reference sequence). V lost 8 bases to trimming and J lost 5 bases, with 4 bases between them. The CDR3 region is CASGDQPQHF. The CDR3 DNA reads as TGTGCCAGCGGCGATCAGCCCCAGCATTTT.

The chain couples TRBV5-4 to TRBJ1-2; 8 nucleotides agree with TRBD1. J was trimmed by 1 base and V by 5 bases; bases with no gene match: 13. The germline V gene encodes CDR1 SGHNT and CDR2 YYREEE (reference sequence). The CDR3 is made up of 17 amino acids. CDR3 in amino acids: CASSPAVQGALNYGYTF. The CDR3 DNA is TGTGCCAGCAGTCCGGCGGTGCAGGGGGCCCTTAACTATGGCTACACCTTC.

J is TRBJ2-7 and V is TRBV9, with D perhaps given as TRBD1 or TRBD2 (5 bases each). V lost 2 bases and J 5 bases, leaving 14 bases between the germline ends. CDR3 length: 14 residues. The germline CDR1 and CDR2 sequences are SGDLS and YYNGEE. CDR3 DNA sequence: TGTGCCAGCAGCGTGGGGGTTCGGGAAGACGAGCAGTACTTC. Its protein is CASSVGVREDEQYF.

The rearrangement links TRBV7-8 to TRBJ2-1; TRBD1 aligns across 9 bases. Germline CDR1 reads SGHVS; CDR2 reads FQNEAQ. The trim removed 3 bases at V and 4 bases at J, leaving 4 bases unmatched. The CDR3 extends over 15 amino acids. In DNA, the CDR3 is TGTGCCAGCAGCTTTTCGACAGGGGGATACAATGAGCAGTTCTTC. This sequence encodes CASSFSTGGYNEQFF. The variable domain in full, with the rest retrieved from reference TRBV7-8 and TRBJ2-1, is GAGVSQSPRYKVAKRGQDVALRCDPISGHVSLFWYQQALGQGPEFLTYFQNEAQLDKSGLPSDRFFAERPEGSVSTLKIQRTQQEDSAVYLCASSFSTGGYNEQFFGPGTRLTVL.

The gene calls are TRBV10-3 and TRBJ1-3, with TRBD1 as a possible D gene (5 bases). CDR3 size: 15 residues. Trimming pared 4 bases from V and 0 bases from J, leaving 10 bases between. Germline lookup yields CDR1 ENHRY and CDR2 SYGVKD. For the CDR3, the DNA is TGTGCCATCAGTGTGGGGCCTAGCTCTGGAAACACCATATATTTT. Protein product: CAISVGPSSGNTIYF.

In this sample, this clone turned up a few times. The J gene is TRBJ2-5, the V gene TRBV29-1; maybe TRBD2 (5 bases). The CDR3 is made up of 13 amino acids. The germline V gene has CDR1 SQVTM and CDR2 ANQGSEA. The ends were cut back, 2 bases at V and 5 bases at J, with 12 bases in the middle. CDR3 bases: TGCAGCGTTGAAATGGAGGCCGGGGAGACCCAGTACTTC. Residues: CSVEMEAGETQYF.

The J gene is TRBJ2-7, the V gene TRBV6-5; no definite D call. The CDR3 has 16 amino acids. Trimming left V 0 bases short and J 0 bases short, with 12 bases between. Germline V CDR1 and CDR2: MNHEY, SVGAGI. For the CDR3, the DNA is TGTGCCAGCAGTTACTCTTCCGGCCTAAGCTCCTACGAGCAGTACTTC. Amino acid sequence: CASSYSSGLSSYEQYF.

This clone was observed once. The J gene is TRBJ1-3, the V gene TRBV11-2, with a tentative D call TRBD1 (5 bases). The germline V and J ends were trimmed by 8 bases and 0 bases, with 17 bases remaining between them. The CDR3 has 16 amino acids. CDR1 and CDR2 (germline): SGHAT, FQNNGV. The CDR3 loop reads CASSPGWGNSGNTIYF. The CDR3 DNA is TGTGCCAGCTCCCCAGGGTGGGGAAACTCTGGAAACACCATATATTTT.

The rearrangement links TRBV7-2 to TRBJ2-7; D ambiguous. Germline V CDR1 and CDR2: SGHTA, FQGNSA. The CDR3 consists of 14 residues. Trimming removed 1 base at V and 3 bases at J, with 10 bases between. CDR3 in amino acids: CASSLDGLNYEQYF. The CDR3 DNA follows: TGTGCCAGCAGCTTAGACGGTCTAAACTACGAGCAGTACTTC.

The gene calls are TRBV5-5 and TRBJ2-7; the match to TRBD1 covers 9 bases. The length of the CDR3 is 18 residues. Germline V gene data show CDR1 as SGHKS and CDR2 as YYEKEE (reference sequence). The ends lost 4 bases at V and 1 base at J; junction bases unmatched: 15. The CDR3 here is CASSLWVPGQGTSYEQYF. CDR3 DNA: TGTGCCAGCAGCCTTTGGGTACCGGGACAGGGAACATCCTACGAGCAGTACTTC.

The chain uses TRBV14 and TRBJ2-7; 7 bases agree with TRBD1. CDR3 length equals 15 residues. Unmatched junction bases numbered 8, after V lost 4 bases and J lost 2 bases. Germline V gene sequence: CDR1 SGHDN, CDR2 FVKESK. CDR3 sequence: CASSRKQGTAYEQYF. The CDR3 DNA reads TGTGCCAGCAGCCGAAAACAGGGGACGGCCTACGAGCAGTACTTC.